Listed below are T cell receptor beta chains from one sample, sequenced in a study of beta chain features in type 1 diabetes. TCRdb's table, derived via immunoSEQ multiplex PCR, lists solely in-frame clones and lacks some. The table lists hundreds of thousands of clones, roughly 14% of them singletons, with 0.035% to 0.045% in the top ten. Material: naive CD4+ T cells from blood. These receptors originate from a man aged 25-40 years in good health. The CDR3 runs from the conserved cysteine through the conserved F or W. D genes are given only for firm matches. Size values are once, few and many counts, or a class for expanded clones, and some rows have none.

v_gene,d_gene,abundance,j_gene,CDR3nt,CDR3aa
TRBV29-1,-,few,TRBJ2-3,TGCAGCGTTGATGGGGGGCGCAGCACAGATACGCAGTATTTT,CSVDGGRSTDTQYF
TRBV6-1,TRBD1,-,TRBJ1-1,TGTGCCAGCAGTGAAACAGGGGCTGCTTTCTTT,CASSETGAAFF
TRBV4-2,-,-,TRBJ2-1,TGTGCCAGCAGCCAAGTCTGGCCAGAACCTGGGTCCTACAATGAGCAGTTCTTC,CASSQVWPEPGSYNEQFF
TRBV20-1,-,-,TRBJ2-1,TGCAGTGCTAGAGCGGACAATGAGCAGTTCTTC,CSARADNEQFF
TRBV6-6,TRBD1,-,TRBJ1-5,TGTGCCAGCAGTAGTAAGGAGACAGGGGCCAATCAGCCCCAGCATTTT,CASSSKETGANQPQHF
TRBV29-1,TRBD2,few,TRBJ2-2,TGCAGCGGTAGCGGGAGGTTCACCGGGGAGCTGTTTTTT,CSGSGRFTGELFF
TRBV4-2,TRBD2,-,TRBJ2-1,TGTGCCAGCAGCCAAGTGGGAGGGAGTTGGGGGGACAATGAGCAGTTCTTC,CASSQVGGSWGDNEQFF
TRBV9,-,-,TRBJ1-2,TGTGCCAGCAGCGTAAGGGACGGGGGACTCTATGGCTACACCTTC,CASSVRDGGLYGYTF
TRBV4-1,-,-,TRBJ1-5,TGCGCCAGCAGCCAAACAGGGCCCTACAATCAGCCCCAGCATTTT,CASSQTGPYNQPQHF
TRBV2,-,-,TRBJ2-1,TGTGCCAGCAGTGAAGCGCTCCTTGAACCCTCCTACAATGAGCAGTTCTTC,CASSEALLEPSYNEQFF
TRBV27,TRBD1,once,TRBJ1-6,TGTGCCAGCAGTTTTCGGGGACAGGGGAACTCACCCCTCCACTTT,CASSFRGQGNSPLHF
TRBV4-3,-,-,TRBJ2-1,TGCGCCAGCAGCCAAGACGGTCGCTATGTTGGCGAGCAGTTCTTC,CASSQDGRYVGEQFF
TRBV20-1,-,-,TRBJ2-5,TGCAGTGCTAGGTTACAAGAGACCCAGTACTTC,CSARLQETQYF
TRBV28,-,-,TRBJ2-6,TGTGCCAGCAGTTTAGGGGACACGCTAAGCTCTGGGGCCAACGTCCTGACTTTC,CASSLGDTLSSGANVLTF
TRBV10-3,-,few,TRBJ2-7,TGTGCCATCATCTCTTCGGAAAACGAGCAGTACTTC,CAIISSENEQYF
TRBV15,TRBD1,few,TRBJ1-4,TGTGCCACCAGCAGACAGGGGGCAGAGGAAAAACTGTTTTTT,CATSRQGAEEKLFF
TRBV9,TRBD2,-,TRBJ2-5,TGTGCCAGCAGTCGTTTACTAGCGGGGAAAGAGACCCAGTACTTC,CASSRLLAGKETQYF
TRBV7-2,-,-,TRBJ2-6,TGTGCCAGCAGCAGTCTAGCGACTGGGGCCAACGTCCTGACTTTC,CASSSLATGANVLTF
TRBV6-5,-,few,TRBJ2-5,TGTGCCGTAAAGGGGTGGGAAGAGACCCAGTACTTC,CAVKGWEETQYF
TRBV19,-,-,TRBJ2-5,TGTGCCAGTAGTATGGGCCTAGGGGCGGCGCAGACCCAGTACTTC,CASSMGLGAAQTQYF
TRBV2,-,few,TRBJ2-5,TGTGCCAGCAGTGATCCCAGGGTAGAGACCCAGTACTTC,CASSDPRVETQYF
TRBV20-1,-,-,TRBJ2-3,TGCAGTGCTAGCCACACAGATACGCAGTATTTT,CSASHTDTQYF
TRBV27,-,-,TRBJ2-1,TGTGCCAGCAGGGACGTAAGCTCCTACAATGAGCAGTTCTTC,CASRDVSSYNEQFF
TRBV18,-,few,TRBJ1-2,TGTGCCAGCTCGCTAAAAGCGAAAACAGGGAGGGACTATGGCTACACCTTC,CASSLKAKTGRDYGYTF
TRBV4-3,TRBD1,-,TRBJ2-1,TGCGCCAGCAGCCAAGAGCCGGGGACAGGGGGCTTCGGTGAGCAGTTCTTC,CASSQEPGTGGFGEQFF
TRBV6-5,-,-,TRBJ1-2,TGTGCCAGCAGAGAAAGCGGTGGCTATGGCTACACCTTC,CASRESGGYGYTF
TRBV18,-,few,TRBJ1-4,TGTGCCAGCTCACCACTTTCAGGGGAAAAACTGTTTTTT,CASSPLSGEKLFF
TRBV5-1,-,-,TRBJ2-1,TGCGCCAGCAGCGTAGACAATGAGCAGTTCTTC,CASSVDNEQFF
TRBV19,-,-,TRBJ2-1,TGTGCCAGTAGTAAGACAGGCACCGAGTTCTTC,CASSKTGTEFF
TRBV11-2,-,few,TRBJ2-1,TGTGCCAGCAGCCCCTATACCAGTGAGCAGTTCTTC,CASSPYTSEQFF
TRBV11-1,-,-,TRBJ2-1,TGTGCCAGCCTTCACAGGCAACACAATGAGCAGTTCTTC,CASLHRQHNEQFF
TRBV4-3,-,-,TRBJ2-3,TGCGCCAGCAGCCCGAGGGGGGAGCCAGATACGCAGTATTTT,CASSPRGEPDTQYF
TRBV29-1,TRBD2,once,TRBJ2-1,TGCAGCGTTGATACTAGCGGGGTCAACAATGAGCAGTTCTTC,CSVDTSGVNNEQFF
TRBV18,-,few,TRBJ2-6,TGTGCCAGCTCACCACCTGGGGCCAACGTCCTGACTTTC,CASSPPGANVLTF
TRBV12-5,TRBD1,few,TRBJ2-2,TGTGCTAGTGGCCCCGGGACAGGGCGCACCGGGGAGCTGTTTTTT,CASGPGTGRTGELFF
TRBV19,TRBD2,few,TRBJ2-1,TGTGCCAGTAGTAATGGCGGGAGGGCCCTTAGGCAGTTCTTC,CASSNGGRALRQFF
TRBV11-3,TRBD2,-,TRBJ2-7,TGTGCCAGCAGCTTTTCTAGCGGGGGCTACGAGCAGTACTTC,CASSFSSGGYEQYF
TRBV11-2,-,few,TRBJ1-1,TGTGCCAGCAGCTTGGGGGGGATTGAAGCTTTCTTT,CASSLGGIEAFF
TRBV7-9,-,-,TRBJ1-1,TGTGCCAGCAGCCCAACAACGAACACTGAAGCTTTCTTT,CASSPTTNTEAFF
TRBV10-3,-,many,TRBJ2-3,TGTGCCATCAGGCGCACAGATACGCAGTATTTT,CAIRRTDTQYF
TRBV9,TRBD1,few,TRBJ1-1,TGTGCCAGCAGCGTAGTGGACAGGGGAAACACTGAAGCTTTCTTT,CASSVVDRGNTEAFF
TRBV6-1,TRBD1,-,TRBJ1-2,TGTGCCAGCAGCACGACAGGGCTCGGCTACACCTTC,CASSTTGLGYTF
TRBV4-1,TRBD1,-,TRBJ1-2,TGCGCCAGCAGCTCGAACGGACAGGAAAGAAATGGCTACACCTTC,CASSSNGQERNGYTF
TRBV15,-,-,TRBJ2-5,TGTGCCACCAGCAGAGAGACCGACACGGGGAGTGGTATCCGAGAGACCCAGTACTTC,CATSRETDTGSGIRETQYF